These 25 T cell receptor beta chains were all obtained from the same sample, sequenced in a study of blood T cell repertoires in COVID-19. The repertoire was sequenced with immunoSEQ multiplex PCR; TCRdb's copy has only in-frame clones and lacks some. The repertoire holds around 360,000 clones, with around 87% as singletons. Sequenced input: PBMCs or T cells enriched from blood (not recorded which). The receptors derive from a man between 40 and 49 years old in a cohort exposed to, infected with or recovered from COVID-19 (not recorded which).

The V and J genes are TRBV18 and TRBJ2-1; 13 nucleotides line up with TRBD2. V gave up 2 bases and J gave up 10 bases; unmatched junction bases: 5. The CDR3 length is 15 residues. Germline CDR1 KGHSH, CDR2 LQKENI. The CDR3 region has the DNA TGTGCCAGCTCACCAGGACTAGCGGGAGCCGGAGAGCAGTTCTTC. Protein sequence: CASSPGLAGAGEQFF.

V usage is TRBV5-6 and J usage is TRBJ1-4; no definite D call. Germline V gives CDR1 SGHDT, CDR2 YYEEEE. The ends were cut back, 1 base at V and 8 bases at J, with 6 bases in the middle. This CDR3 region has 12 residues. Here the CDR3 DNA reads TGTGCCAGCAGCTTGTACTCGGAAAAACTGTTTTTT. As protein: CASSLYSEKLFF.

The rearrangement links TRBV11-2 to TRBJ2-1, with 13 bases identical to TRBD2. The CDR3 is 16 amino acids. Trimming cost V 1 base and J 5 bases; bases outside gene matches: 2. The germline V gene has CDR1 SGHAT and CDR2 FQNNGV. The CDR3 loop is CASSLVGLAGNNEQFF. The CDR3 DNA sequence: TGTGCCAGCAGCTTAGTGGGACTAGCGGGGAACAATGAGCAGTTCTTC.

The V and J genes are TRBV11-2 and TRBJ2-1; 11 bases fit TRBD2. This CDR3 has 16 residues. Germline CDR1 is SGHAT and CDR2 is FQNNGV. V shed 0 bases and J 7 bases; nucleotides not matched to a gene: 5. DNA for the CDR3: TGTGCCAGCAGCTTAGATTCACTAGCGGGAGTTAATGAGCAGTTCTTC. As protein: CASSLDSLAGVNEQFF.

This chain joins TRBV18 and TRBJ2-5, with 12 bases matching TRBD2. This CDR3 comprises 17 residues. Looked up from germline, CDR1 is KGHSH and CDR2 is LQKENI. V was pared by 4 bases and J by 5 bases, with 11 bases of the junction left unmatched. The CDR3 DNA is TGTGCCAGCTCACAACGACTAGCGGGAGTGGGCATGGAGACCCAGTACTTC. It specifies CASSQRLAGVGMETQYF.

In its sample, this clone was seen a few times. The V and J genes are TRBV10-1 and TRBJ2-7; 8 bases agree with TRBD2. CDR3 size: 16 residues. Germline CDR1 is WNHNN and CDR2 is SYGVQD (reference sequence). V lost 3 bases and J lost 6; bases outside the gene matches: 13. CDR3 amino acids: CASSDISGMSRGEQYF. Here the CDR3 DNA reads TGCGCCAGCAGTGATATTAGCGGGATGTCACGGGGCGAGCAGTACTTC.

V gene TRBV7-3 combines with J gene TRBJ1-2; TRBD1 matches at 7 bases. Germline loops: CDR1 SGHTA, CDR2 FQGTGA. The CDR3 spans 15 residues. V lost 2 bases, J lost 2 bases, and 5 bases stayed unmatched. CDR3 DNA sequence: TGTGCCAGCAGCTTAGGCGGGACAGCCAACTATGGCTACACCTTC. This translates into CASSLGGTANYGYTF.

V usage is TRBV14 and J usage is TRBJ1-1; D is unclear. The germline V and J ends were trimmed by 0 bases and 4 bases, with 15 bases remaining between them. CDR1 SGHDN and CDR2 FVKESK come from the germline V gene. The CDR3 spans 16 residues. Here the CDR3 reads CASSQDSSRRSTEAFF. CDR3 bases: TGTGCCAGCAGCCAAGATTCGAGTAGGCGGAGCACTGAAGCTTTCTTT.

The V gene is TRBV27, the J gene TRBJ2-1; D possibly corresponds to TRBD1 (5 bases). The length of the CDR3 is 16 residues. Germline CDR1 MNHEY, CDR2 SMNVEV (reference sequence). Trimming took off 5 bases at V and 6 bases at J, with 20 bases between the two ends. For the CDR3, the DNA is TGTGCCAGCAGTAAAACAGGAACTGCTCTTCCCAATGAGCAGTTCTTC. Protein product: CASSKTGTALPNEQFF.

The chain links TRBV5-5 to TRBJ2-1; 7 nucleotides match TRBD1. CDR3 length: 13 amino acids. Losses at the gene ends were 7 bases for V and 8 bases for J; bases not matched to a gene: 9. Germline V gene lookup returns CDR1 SGHKS and CDR2 YYEKEE (reference sequence). In DNA form, the CDR3 reads TGTGCCAGCCTTATACAGGGGATCGATGAGCAGTTCTTC. It yields the protein CASLIQGIDEQFF.

The gene calls are TRBV28 and TRBJ2-7, with 9 bases matching TRBD2. The CDR3 loop spans 14 amino acids. Trimming removed 2 bases from V and 6 bases from J; junction bases left unmatched: 5. Germline values: CDR1 MDHEN, CDR2 SYDVKM. DNA of the CDR3: TGTGCCAGCAGTTTAGCGGGAGGGCCGACCGAGCAGTACTTC. This translates into CASSLAGGPTEQYF.

This clone came up once. V gene TRBV4-1 combines with J gene TRBJ2-1; 11 bases line up with TRBD2. Germline values: CDR1 MGHRA, CDR2 YSYEKL. Losses at the gene ends were 0 bases for V and 3 bases for J; bases not matched to a gene: 4. The CDR3 is made up of 17 amino acids. The CDR3 spells CASSQDTGTSGYNEQFF. The DNA of the CDR3 is TGCGCCAGCAGCCAAGATACCGGGACTAGCGGCTACAATGAGCAGTTCTTC.

This clone occurred once. This rearrangement joins TRBV19 to TRBJ2-1, with 11 bases identical to TRBD1. Losses at the gene ends were 5 bases for V and 8 bases for J; bases not matched to a gene: 8. This CDR3 contains 15 residues. The germline CDR1 and CDR2 sequences are LNHDA and SQIVND (reference sequence). The CDR3 DNA sequence: TGTGCCAGTAGTTCGGGACAGGGGGACCGCCATGAGCAGTTCTTC. Its translation: CASSSGQGDRHEQFF.

This chain uses TRBV19 with TRBJ1-5; D may be TRBD1 (6 bases). V lost 3 bases to trimming and J lost 9 bases, with 18 bases between them. Germline CDR1 reads LNHDA; CDR2 reads SQIVND (reference sequence). The CDR3 loop spans 15 amino acids. This CDR3 is CASSMGTQGDGPQHF. CDR3 coding DNA: TGTGCCAGTAGTATGGGGACACAGGGAGACGGGCCCCAGCATTTT.

The chain uses TRBV7-2 and TRBJ2-1, with 10 bases aligning to TRBD2. The CDR3 spans 13 residues. V lost 5 bases, J lost 14 bases, and 9 bases stayed unmatched. CDR1 is SGHTA, CDR2 FQGNSA, per germline. The CDR3: CASSAGRGLAEFF. The CDR3 bases are TGTGCCAGCAGCGCGGGACGTGGACTAGCGGAGTTCTTC.

The chain is built from TRBV14 and TRBJ2-3, with a tentative D call TRBD1 (6 bases). Trimming left V 2 bases short and J 1 base short, with 13 bases between. This CDR3 is 16 amino acids long. From germline, CDR1 is SGHDN and CDR2 FVKESK. For the CDR3, the DNA is TGTGCCAGCAGCCAACGACAGGTATCGGGCACAGATACGCAGTATTTT. Translation: CASSQRQVSGTDTQYF. Using reference TRBV14 and TRBJ2-3 for the parts outside the CDR3, the full variable domain is EAGVTQFPSHSVIEKGQTVTLRCDPISGHDNLYWYRRVMGKEIKFLLHFVKESKQDESGMPNNRFLAERTGGTYSTLKVQPAELEDSGVYFCASSQRQVSGTDTQYFGPGTRLTVL.

The rearrangement joins TRBV7-9 to TRBJ1-2; tentatively, D is TRBD1 (5 bases). CDR3 length: 14 amino acids. Germline CDR1 and CDR2: SEHNR and FQNEAQ (reference sequence). The germline V and J ends were trimmed by 0 bases and 7 bases, with 12 bases remaining between them. DNA for the CDR3: TGTGCCAGCAGCTTAGCGTTAGGGGCTGGTGGCTACACCTTC. Translating gives CASSLALGAGGYTF.

The chain couples TRBV6-1 to TRBJ2-1; a possible D gene is TRBD1 (6 bases). This CDR3 has 14 amino acids. Trimming pared 3 bases from V and 10 bases from J, leaving 16 bases between. Germline V gene sequence: CDR1 MNHNS, CDR2 SASEGT. The CDR3 loop reads CASSDSWGRREQFF. The CDR3 DNA is TGTGCCAGCAGTGATTCCTGGGGGCGCAGGGAGCAGTTCTTC.

The rearrangement uses TRBV5-1 and TRBJ1-1; 10 bases match TRBD1. There are 15 residues in the CDR3. The J segment lost 3 bases and the V segment lost 4 bases, leaving 6 bases of the junction unmatched. Germline V gene data show CDR1 as SGHRS and CDR2 as YFSETQ. The CDR3 here is CASSGTGVGDTEAFF. The CDR3 nucleotides read TGCGCCAGCAGCGGGACAGGGGTCGGCGACACTGAAGCTTTCTTT.

The chain uses TRBV18 and TRBJ2-1, with a possible D match to TRBD2 (6 bases). The CDR3 is 13 residues long. V lost 4 bases and J lost 9, with 13 bases in between. Germline V gene sequence: CDR1 KGHSH, CDR2 LQKENI. CDR3 bases: TGTGCCAGCTCACGGGACTCCCTCGGTGAGCAGTTCTTC. Residues: CASSRDSLGEQFF.

This chain links TRBV12-5 with TRBJ2-2, with a tentative D call TRBD2 (5 bases). This CDR3 comprises 13 residues. The V gene lost 5 bases and the J gene lost 2 bases, with 6 bases spanning the gap. Germline CDR1 is LGHNT and CDR2 is FRNRAP. The CDR3 reads CASGPGNTGELFF. The CDR3 DNA sequence: TGTGCTAGTGGTCCGGGAAACACCGGGGAGCTGTTTTTT. The full variable domain, with the rest looked up from reference TRBV12-5 and TRBJ2-2, is DARVTQTPRHKVTEMGQEVTMRCQPILGHNTVFWYRQTMMQGLELLAYFRNRAPLDDSGMPKDRFSAEMPDATLATLKIQPSEPRDSAVYFCASGPGNTGELFFGEGSRLTVL.

The rearrangement uses TRBV24-1 and TRBJ2-1; 15 bases fit TRBD2. The CDR3 covers 19 residues. V shed 6 bases and J 0 bases; nucleotides not matched to a gene: 8. Per the germline V gene, CDR1 is KGHDR and CDR2 is SFDVKD. The CDR3 sequence is CATSPRGLAGGRSYNEQFF. The DNA of the CDR3 is TGTGCCACCAGTCCAAGGGGACTAGCGGGAGGACGCTCCTACAATGAGCAGTTCTTC.

This rearrangement joins TRBV28 to TRBJ1-3; possibly TRBD1 for D (5 bases). The V and J ends lost 10 bases and 0 bases respectively, with 16 bases between them. This CDR3 region has 15 residues. Germline V lookup: CDR1 MDHEN, CDR2 SYDVKM. CDR3 loop: CATVGGVSSGNTIYF. CDR3 in DNA: TGTGCCACCGTGGGGGGGGTTAGCTCTGGAAACACCATATATTTT.

The chain employs TRBV2 and TRBJ2-1; TRBD1 matches at 7 bases. CDR3 length: 16 amino acids. Unmatched junction bases numbered 8, after V lost 6 bases and J lost 0 bases. Germline CDR1 and CDR2: SNHLY and FYNNEI. The chain's CDR3 is CASSPLRDSSYNEQFF. Here the CDR3 DNA reads TGTGCCAGCAGCCCCCTCCGGGACAGCTCCTACAATGAGCAGTTCTTC.

The chain couples TRBV7-8 to TRBJ1-5; perhaps TRBD1 as D (5 bases). This CDR3 is built from 15 residues. V lost 4 bases and J 3 bases, leaving 13 bases between the germline ends. The germline V gene has CDR1 SGHVS and CDR2 FQNEAQ. CDR3 in amino acids: CASSSSWGVNQPQHF. The CDR3 DNA sequence: TGTGCCAGCAGCTCCTCTTGGGGGGTCAATCAGCCCCAGCATTTT.